The present entry profiles one T cell receptor beta chain with its context. Antigen unknown. Donors were all healthy Caucasians. The source of the sample is a study of identical twins. Findings and caveats of the study: Insertion counts were lower in abundant cord blood beta clonotypes, a trend that memory repertoires did not show.

cDNA carried unique molecular identifiers, and a universal primer site was added by template switching. TCRdb recomputed calls from the 5' RACE reads with MiXCR, one row per CDR3 protein. The sample holds 450,000 or so distinct CDR3 sequences, less than 25% seen once. V lost 7 bases, J lost 12 bases, and 17 bases stayed unmatched. Germline CDR1 LGHDT, CDR2 YNNKEL (reference sequence). The CDR3 totals 15 residues. The same data also contributed to another study, on T cells expressing NK-cell markers. That investigation notes: Whether expanded NKG2C+ T cell clones recognized HCMV stayed uncertain.

This receptor was obtained from a woman under 30 in good health. The genes are TRBV3-1 and TRBJ2-1, with 8 bases that match TRBD2. The sequenced material came from CD4+ T cells sorted from blood. The CDR3 DNA reads TGTGCCAGCACCTCCGGGGTAGCGGGACTTGGGCCGCAGTTCTTC. It yields the protein CASTSGVAGLGPQFF.